This TCR beta chain was sequenced for a study of cytomegalovirus exposure and HLA in healthy donors. On the study more broadly: For the roughly 370 genotyped donors, approximately 82% fell within the Caucasian-associated ancestry cluster.

General study points: Earlier results showed most TCR beta V segments being productive about 87% or about 30% of the time. Rare TCR sequences predominated, though certain public TCRs were found in many donors. Another analysis was done later, and it associated approximately 17,000 TCR beta sequences with HLA alleles at 0.05 false discovery rate.

A note on this clone: No antigen is known for it.

Germline lookup yields CDR1 LGHNA and CDR2 YSLEER. CDR3 size: 17 residues. V was clipped by 2 bases and J by 1 base, with 12 bases between them. PCR primers comprised 60 Vbeta and 13 Jbeta primers. The method was immunoSEQ multiplex PCR; TCRdb's version includes in-frame clones alone and lacks a portion of them. Of 250,000 to 350,000 clones listed, roughly 85% were seen once; the top ten hold roughly 4%. The sequence derives from a man in his forties or fifties in good health and CMV-seropositive. The J gene is TRBJ2-6, the V gene TRBV4-3, with TRBD1 as a possible D gene (5 bases). The source material was PBMCs. The CDR3 sequence: CASSQRGGVSGANVLTF. CDR3 in DNA: TGCGCCAGCAGCCAAAGGGGTGGGGTGTCTGGGGCCAACGTCCTGACTTTC.